This T cell receptor (beta chain) was documented in a study of OX40 agonist ivuxolimab in advanced cancers. Libraries were prepared by immunoSEQ multiplex PCR; TCRdb keeps only in-frame clonotypes and omits some of them. Seen here are some 57,000 clones, 92% observed once, and the top ten hold approximately 23%. The length of the CDR3 is 15 residues. V gave up 0 bases and J gave up 6 bases, with 14 bases separating them. Germline V gene lookup returns CDR1 SGHAT and CDR2 FQNNGV. The origin of this receptor is an adult with an advanced solid tumor such as melanoma, head and neck, liver or kidney cancer. Sequenced here: CD4+ or CD8+ T cells sorted from blood, sampled in a trial of the OX40 agonist ivuxolimab. The V and J genes are TRBV11-2 and TRBJ1-2; D might be TRBD1 (6 bases). In nucleotides, the CDR3 is TGTGCCAGCAGCTTAGAGGCTAAGGGGGGAAATGGCTACACCTTC. Its protein is CASSLEAKGGNGYTF.